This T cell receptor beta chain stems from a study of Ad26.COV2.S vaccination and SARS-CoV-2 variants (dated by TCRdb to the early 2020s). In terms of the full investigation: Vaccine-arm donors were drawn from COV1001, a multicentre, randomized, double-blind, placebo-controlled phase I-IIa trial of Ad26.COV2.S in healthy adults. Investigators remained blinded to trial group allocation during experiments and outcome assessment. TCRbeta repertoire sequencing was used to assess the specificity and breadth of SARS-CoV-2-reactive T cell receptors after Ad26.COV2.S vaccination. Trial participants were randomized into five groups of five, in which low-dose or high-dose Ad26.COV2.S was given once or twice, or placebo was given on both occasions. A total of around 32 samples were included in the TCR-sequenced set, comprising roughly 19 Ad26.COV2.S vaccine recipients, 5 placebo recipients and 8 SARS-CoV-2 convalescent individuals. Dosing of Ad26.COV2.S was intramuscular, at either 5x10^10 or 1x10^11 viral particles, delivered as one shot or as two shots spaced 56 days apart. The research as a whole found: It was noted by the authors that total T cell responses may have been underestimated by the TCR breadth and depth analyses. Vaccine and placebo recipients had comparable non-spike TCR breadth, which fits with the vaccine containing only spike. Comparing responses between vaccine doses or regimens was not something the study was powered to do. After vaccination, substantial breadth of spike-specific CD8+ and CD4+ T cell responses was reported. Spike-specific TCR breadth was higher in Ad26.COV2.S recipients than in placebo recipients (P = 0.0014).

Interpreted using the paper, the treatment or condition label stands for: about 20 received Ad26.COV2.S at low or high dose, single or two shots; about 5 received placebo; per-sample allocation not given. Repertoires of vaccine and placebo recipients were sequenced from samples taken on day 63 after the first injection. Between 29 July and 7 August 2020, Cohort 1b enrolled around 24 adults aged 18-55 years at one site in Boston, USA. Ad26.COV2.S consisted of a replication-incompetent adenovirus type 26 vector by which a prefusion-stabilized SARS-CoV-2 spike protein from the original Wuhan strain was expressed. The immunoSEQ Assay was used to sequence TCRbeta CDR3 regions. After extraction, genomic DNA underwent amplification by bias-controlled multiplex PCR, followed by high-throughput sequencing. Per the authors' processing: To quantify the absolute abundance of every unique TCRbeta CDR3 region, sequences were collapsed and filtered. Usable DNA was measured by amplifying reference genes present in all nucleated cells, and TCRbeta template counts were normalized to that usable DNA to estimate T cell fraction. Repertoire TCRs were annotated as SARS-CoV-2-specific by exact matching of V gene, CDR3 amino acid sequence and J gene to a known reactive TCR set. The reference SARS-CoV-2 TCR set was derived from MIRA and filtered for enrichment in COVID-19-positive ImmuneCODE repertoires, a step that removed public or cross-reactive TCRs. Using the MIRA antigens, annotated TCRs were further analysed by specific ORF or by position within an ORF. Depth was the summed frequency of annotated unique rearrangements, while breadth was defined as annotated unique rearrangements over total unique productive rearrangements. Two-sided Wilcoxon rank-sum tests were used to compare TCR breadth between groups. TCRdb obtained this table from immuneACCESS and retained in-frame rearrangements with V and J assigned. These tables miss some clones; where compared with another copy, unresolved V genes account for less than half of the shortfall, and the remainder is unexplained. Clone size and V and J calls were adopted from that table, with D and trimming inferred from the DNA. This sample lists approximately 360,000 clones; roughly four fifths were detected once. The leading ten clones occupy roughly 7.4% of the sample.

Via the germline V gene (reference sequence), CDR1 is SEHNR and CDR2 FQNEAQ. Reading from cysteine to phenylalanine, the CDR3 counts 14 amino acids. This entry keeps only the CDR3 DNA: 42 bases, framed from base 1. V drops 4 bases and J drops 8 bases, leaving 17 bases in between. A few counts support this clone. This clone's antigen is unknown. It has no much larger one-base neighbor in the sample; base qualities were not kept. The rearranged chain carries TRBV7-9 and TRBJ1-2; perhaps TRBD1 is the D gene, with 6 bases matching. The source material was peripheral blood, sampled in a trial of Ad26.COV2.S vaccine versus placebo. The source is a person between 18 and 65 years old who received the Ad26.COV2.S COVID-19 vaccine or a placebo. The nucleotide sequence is TGTGCCAGCAGCTCCGGACAGTCCGGCTACGGCTACACCTTC. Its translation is CASSSGQSGYGYTF.